This T cell receptor (beta chain) was recovered during a study of T cells after yellow fever vaccination (dated by TCRdb to between 2018 and 2020). About the study as a whole: Libraries from fractions with low cell numbers were prepared with the SMART-Seq v4 Ultra Low Input RNA kit. To track T-cell clones before and after primary and booster YFV17D yellow fever vaccination, bulk TCR alpha and beta repertoires were sequenced longitudinally. Two healthy male donors made up the cohort, one aged 18 to 30 years and the other aged 30 to 40 years. Bulk PBMC replicates and cell subsets were isolated from blood drawn at multiple timepoints before and after both primary and secondary immunization. General study outcomes and caveats: The secondary T-cell response was found to be weaker but faster than the primary response, with a peak reached on day 5 rather than on day 15. After the booster, most of the clones that had expanded following primary vaccination were detected again (roughly 97% of CD4 and 80% to 90% of CD8), which suggests that memory was broadly maintained. A small share of clonotypes occurred in both CD4 and CD8 compartments, likely arising from convergent recombination. Only two donors were included in the study, so the extent to which the findings can be generalized is limited. Because abundant contaminating clonotypes from the bulk population could be contained in FACS-sorted repertoires, computational filtering was required.

Reading from cysteine to phenylalanine, the CDR3 counts 15 amino acids. Of all the DNA, just the CDR3 is kept, 45 bases in frame from base 1. The germline V gene encodes CDR1 SGHRS and CDR2 YFSETQ. A distance of 16 bases separates the germline ends of V and J, which lose 4 bases and 4 bases respectively. With regard to this clonotype: No cognate antigen has been identified for it. Qualities for individual bases were not recorded, and no much larger clone is one base off.

This specimen's treatment or condition label, per the study, means: live attenuated yellow fever vaccine strain. Two biological replicates of bulk PBMCs were collected at each blood-draw timepoint. PBMCs were isolated from peripheral blood using a standard Ficoll-Paque protocol. TriZol was used to extract RNA from bulk PBMCs, from CD4 and CD8 fractions, and from dextramer-positive and dextramer-negative fractions. TCR cDNA was made using 5'RACE template switching, a step that added a universal primer site and unique molecular identifiers. Priming for cDNA synthesis came from both the TCR alpha and TCR beta constant segments. Library amplification involved two PCR steps, and the second step added sample barcodes and sequencing adapters. Sequencing of libraries was done on Illumina HiSeq 2500 (2x100 bp) or NovaSeq (2x150 bp). Per the authors' processing: Demultiplexing of reads and collapsing into UMI consensus sequences were performed with MIGEC, and V(D)J alignment was carried out with MiXCR. Clonotypes responding to the vaccine were identified with edgeR on replicate PBMC samples, with the criteria of FDR below 0.01 and a log2 fold change above 5 up to day 15. Each bulk clonotype was labeled CD4 or CD8 based on which sequenced repertoire, CD4 or CD8, contained the clonotype at higher abundance. TCRdb reanalyzed the raw reads on its own, using fastp at Q25 for trimming and MiXCR for clone calling, and kept in-frame beta chains. A single entry per CDR3 protein holds the most common genes and DNA from its merged rows. In this record, the V and J calls reflect TCRdb's handling and not the investigators' own analysis. For this sample there are some 350,000 distinct CDR3 sequences; 8.7% appear just once. The ten largest clones capture over 15% of the sample.

The TCR sequence derives from a man younger than 35 who received the YFV17D yellow fever vaccine. The sequences come from PBMCs, collected on the day of the first yellow fever vaccination. This receptor chain uses TRBV5-1 and TRBJ2-3; the D segment cannot be called with confidence. The bases read TGCGCCAGCAGCGGACCCAGAGCAGCCGCAGATACGCAGTATTTT. The resulting protein is CASSGPRAAADTQYF.